One sample yielded the 3 T cell receptor beta chains listed below, sequenced in a study of CD8 T cells in Susac syndrome. The authors reverse transcribed roughly 0.5 to 1 ug RNA with random hexamers. TCRdb re-derived calls from the immunoSEQ multiplex PCR reads in MiXCR, one entry per CDR3 protein. Of about 100,000 distinct CDR3 sequences in the sample, roughly 96% were seen once. The specimen was CD8+ T cells from PBMCs. The source of these receptors is a human donor with Susac syndrome.

The chain combines TRBV5-1 with TRBJ2-5, with 11 bases identical to TRBD2. Trimming cost V 1 base and J 4 bases; bases outside gene matches: 0. The CDR3 covers 14 residues. Germline CDR1 is SGHRS and CDR2 is YFSETQ. The CDR3 protein is CASSLTSGRETQYF. The CDR3 DNA reads TGCGCCAGCAGCTTGACTAGCGGGAGAGAGACCCAGTACTTC.

The V and J genes are TRBV25-1 and TRBJ1-3; no clear D. CDR1 is MGHDK, CDR2 SYGVNS, per germline. V gave up 4 bases and J gave up 6 bases, with 13 bases separating them. The CDR3 is 14 amino acids. The CDR3 is CASSATVNLNTIYF. As DNA, the CDR3 is TGTGCCAGCAGTGCAACGGTTAATTTAAACACCATATATTTT.

CDR3 nucleotide sequence: TGTGCCAGCAGCCAGGGGGGAACCACTGAAGCTTTCTTT. It encodes CASSQGGTTEAFF. The chain has TRBV7-8 and TRBJ1-1, with TRBD1 identical over 7 bases. The CDR3 runs 13 residues. Trimming cost V 5 bases and J 4 bases; bases outside gene matches: 4. Germline CDR1 is SGHVS and CDR2 is FQNEAQ. Supplemented by reference TRBV7-8 and TRBJ1-1, the full variable domain reads GAGVSQSPRYKVAKRGQDVALRCDPISGHVSLFWYQQALGQGPEFLTYFQNEAQLDKSGLPSDRFFAERPEGSVSTLKIQRTQQEDSAVYLCASSQGGTTEAFFGQGTRLTVV.